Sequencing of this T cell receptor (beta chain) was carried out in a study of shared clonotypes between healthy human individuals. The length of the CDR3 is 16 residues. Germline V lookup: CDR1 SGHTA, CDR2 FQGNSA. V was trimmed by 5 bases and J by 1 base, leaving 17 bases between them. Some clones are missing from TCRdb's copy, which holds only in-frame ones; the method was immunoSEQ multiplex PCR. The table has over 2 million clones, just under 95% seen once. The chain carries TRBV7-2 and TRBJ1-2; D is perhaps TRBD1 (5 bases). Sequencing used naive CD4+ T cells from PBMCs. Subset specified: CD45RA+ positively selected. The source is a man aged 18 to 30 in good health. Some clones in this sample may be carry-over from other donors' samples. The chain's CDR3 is CASSQNPAGLNYGYTF. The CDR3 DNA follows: TGTGCCAGCAGCCAGAACCCCGCAGGGCTTAACTATGGCTACACCTTC.